The 14 T cell receptor beta chains below all came from one sample that was sequenced in a study of blood T cell repertoires in COVID-19. Data came from immunoSEQ multiplex PCR; TCRdb stores just in-frame clones and leaves some out. This sample carries 300,000 to 400,000 clones, approximately 87% of them seen once, and the ten largest clones take over 0.9%. Sequencing input: PBMCs or T cells enriched from blood (not recorded which). All receptors come from a woman aged 25 to 39 with acute COVID-19.

The chain combines TRBV15 with TRBJ1-2; D is perhaps TRBD1 (6 bases). The V end lost 0 bases, the J end lost 5 bases, and 22 bases lay between the germline ends. This CDR3 comprises 18 residues. Germline lookup yields CDR1 LNHNV and CDR2 YYDKDF (reference sequence). The CDR3, as DNA: TGTGCCACCAGCAGAGAAGCCCCCTCGCGGGGGCTATCATATGGCTACACCTTC. This gives the protein CATSREAPSRGLSYGYTF.

This clone was counted a few times. The chain recombines TRBV19 with TRBJ1-2; 7 bases fit TRBD1. Per the germline V gene, CDR1 is LNHDA and CDR2 is SQIVND (reference sequence). The CDR3 loop spans 15 amino acids. Losses at the gene ends were 5 bases for V and 0 bases for J; bases not matched to a gene: 6. As DNA, the CDR3 is TGTGCCAGTAGTCATGGGACAGCTACTAACTATGGCTACACCTTC. As protein: CASSHGTATNYGYTF.

The V and J genes are TRBV5-1 and TRBJ2-7; a possible D gene is TRBD1 (6 bases). Trimming shortened V by 0 bases and J by 7 bases, and 17 bases separated the two germline ends. There are 15 residues in the CDR3. Germline CDR1 SGHRS, CDR2 YFSETQ. The CDR3: CASSLASDSIVEQYF. CDR3 bases: TGCGCCAGCAGCTTGGCATCGGACAGCATTGTGGAGCAGTACTTC.

J is TRBJ1-1 and V is TRBV6-5, with D unclear. The CDR3 is 14 residues long. V lost 7 bases and J lost 1, with 13 bases in between. In germline, CDR1 is MNHEY, CDR2 SVGAGI. The CDR3 region has the DNA TGTGCCAGCAACGGTCACCAACCGAACACTGAAGCTTTCTTT. Encoded protein: CASNGHQPNTEAFF.

The J gene is TRBJ1-1, the V gene TRBV13, with 8 bases that match TRBD1. The CDR3 extends over 13 amino acids. J lost 5 bases, V lost 5 bases, and 4 bases had no gene match. Germline loops: CDR1 PRHDT, CDR2 FYEKMQ (reference sequence). As DNA, the CDR3 is TGTGCCAGCAGCACGGGGACAGGTACTGAAGCTTTCTTT. Translated: CASSTGTGTEAFF.

The table lists this clone with a few counts. The gene calls are TRBV7-6 and TRBJ2-1, with D possibly TRBD2 on 6 matching bases. Germline CDR1 SGHVS, CDR2 FNYEAQ. The CDR3 is 12 amino acids. Trimming pared 5 bases from V and 14 bases from J, leaving 16 bases between. CDR3 coding DNA: TGTGCCAGCAGCCCCACTCCAGGAGGGGAGTTCTTC. It codes for CASSPTPGGEFF.

The chain employs TRBV14 and TRBJ1-1; weak D call: TRBD1 (5 bases). Germline CDR1 SGHDN, CDR2 FVKESK. V lost 3 bases, J lost 4 bases, and 21 bases lay in between. CDR3 length: 17 residues. CDR3 region: CASSHLVWDGGSTEAFF. CDR3 coding DNA: TGTGCCAGCAGCCACCTAGTCTGGGATGGGGGGAGCACTGAAGCTTTCTTT.

This chain uses TRBV4-1 with TRBJ1-5; the D is unclear. The CDR3 is 15 amino acids. V lost 1 base and J 5 bases, leaving 12 bases between the germline ends. Germline lookup yields CDR1 MGHRA and CDR2 YSYEKL. As DNA, the CDR3 is TGCGCCAGCAGCCAAGTTCCTTCCGCGCATCAGCCCCAGCATTTT. Amino acids: CASSQVPSAHQPQHF.

V is TRBV7-2 and J is TRBJ2-2, with a weak D call TRBD2 (5 bases). Trimming shortened V by 1 base and J by 1 base, and 7 bases separated the two germline ends. Germline V lookup: CDR1 SGHTA, CDR2 FQGNSA. The length of the CDR3 is 15 residues. CDR3 in amino acids: CASSLDGVNTGELFF. DNA of the CDR3: TGTGCCAGCAGCTTAGACGGGGTGAACACCGGGGAGCTGTTTTTT.

This sequence joins TRBV28 and TRBJ2-7, with D possibly being TRBD1 (6 bases). The CDR3 is 14 amino acids. V was trimmed by 5 bases and J by 0 bases, leaving 11 bases between them. CDR1 and CDR2 (germline): MDHEN, SYDVKM. The CDR3 reads CASSITGLSYEQYF. The CDR3 DNA reads as TGTGCCAGCAGTATTACAGGGCTCTCCTACGAGCAGTACTTC.

V gene TRBV5-6 combines with J gene TRBJ2-7, with TRBD1 identical over 9 bases. The germline V gene encodes CDR1 SGHDT and CDR2 YYEEEE. With V trimmed by 2 bases and J by 4 bases, 10 bases remained unmatched. The CDR3 covers 16 residues. The CDR3 sequence: CASSFRGTGIGYEQYF. For the CDR3, the DNA is TGTGCCAGCAGCTTCCGGGGGACAGGGATTGGTTACGAGCAGTACTTC.

The V call is TRBV10-1, the J call TRBJ2-3, with D perhaps matching TRBD1 (5 bases). Germline V gives CDR1 WNHNN, CDR2 SYGVQD (reference sequence). V lost 3 bases and J lost 1, with 17 bases in between. The CDR3 contains 17 residues. The CDR3 DNA is TGCGCCAGCAGTGACCCCCCTGACAGCCTTCGCACAGATACGCAGTATTTT. Protein: CASSDPPDSLRTDTQYF.

In this sample, this clone turned up once. V usage is TRBV3-1 (or the pseudogene TRBV3-2) and J usage is TRBJ2-6; 10 nucleotides match TRBD2. The ends lost 1 base at V and 0 bases at J; junction bases unmatched: 9. Germline loops: CDR1 LGHDT, CDR2 YNNKEL (reference sequence). The CDR3 spans 20 residues. The CDR3 loop reads CASSQARWVAGGSGANVLTF. Written as DNA, the CDR3 is TGTGCCAGCAGCCAAGCCCGGTGGGTAGCGGGGGGCTCTGGGGCCAACGTCCTGACTTTC.

The chain employs TRBV12-3 or TRBV12-4 and TRBJ2-1, with D unresolved. The length of the CDR3 is 11 residues. V gave up 5 bases and J gave up 5 bases, with 4 bases separating them. The chain's CDR3 is CASSQNNEQFF. CDR3 in DNA: TGTGCCAGCAGTCAAAACAATGAGCAGTTCTTC.